The sample holds many counts of the clone carrying this T cell receptor beta chain. Its target is unknown. Germline V gives CDR1 SGHDN, CDR2 FVKESK. Germline trimming cut 0 bases from V and 4 bases from J; bases unmatched to any gene: 7. There are 17 residues in the CDR3. This specimen belongs to a study of early T cells in non-severe SARS-CoV-2 infection. Study as a whole: Unsorted whole blood bulk RNA was sequenced, with unpaired chains. Whole-study results and caveats: Lookups in VDJdb leaned toward anti-spike CD8 responses and missed private and CD4 specificities.

Unique molecular identifiers were affixed to single, distinct cDNA molecules. One entry per CDR3 protein results from TCRdb running MiXCR on the 5' RACE reads. The table includes about 100,000 distinct CDR3 sequences, roughly 10% detected once. The V gene is TRBV14, the J gene TRBJ2-1, with TRBD2 identical over 9 bases. The source is an adult who was a healthcare worker with PCR-confirmed SARS-CoV-2 infection or an uninfected control (not recorded which). Sample: whole blood. The CDR3 is CASSQDWASGIYNEQFF. CDR3 nucleotide sequence: TGTGCCAGCAGCCAAGATTGGGCTAGCGGGATTTACAATGAGCAGTTCTTC.